The sequence of this T cell receptor (beta chain) was determined in a study of patients and donors after allogeneic stem cell transplantation. CDR3 length: 12 residues. Germline V gives CDR1 DFQATT, CDR2 SNEGSKA (reference sequence). The V end was cut by 0 bases, the J end by 5 bases, with 7 bases between. Each CDR3 protein gets one entry after TCRdb re-called the RT-PCR reads with MiXCR. The sample shows roughly 180,000 distinct CDR3 sequences, 41% of them seen only once. The chain has TRBV20-1 and TRBJ1-1; D gene uncertain. The source material was blood, either unsorted or a sorted T cell fraction (not recorded which). The TCR comes from a human donor who was either an allogeneic HSCT recipient or a stem cell or donor lymphocyte infusion donor (not recorded which). It is not recorded whose cells these are; they may come from a transplant donor. The CDR3 nucleotides are TGCAGTGCTAGAGAAATGGTGACTGAAGCTTTCTTT. This translates into CSAREMVTEAFF.